The clone carrying this TCR beta chain has ten or more counts. Preparation of the TCRbeta library used unique molecular identifiers. TCRdb analysed the PCR reads with MiXCR anew, one entry per CDR3 protein. Here the sample spans about 150,000 distinct CDR3 sequences, about 8.8% being singletons. V lost 6 bases, J lost 2 bases, and 6 bases stayed unmatched. The CDR3 is 14 residues long. Germline V gene sequence: CDR1 SGHVS, CDR2 FNYEAQ. This sample is drawn from a study of T-cell reconstitution after alpha-beta-depleted transplantation in children. The chain employs TRBV7-6 and TRBJ2-7; 8 nucleotides line up with TRBD2. This clonotype originated in a female patient aged 2 to 10 who had a stem cell transplant for congenital amegakaryocytic thrombocytopenia, so the T cells may come from the graft donor. Here the sequenced sample was PBMCs, mostly from graft donor cells, taken 180 days after TCRalphabeta/CD19-depleted stem cell transplant. CDR3 DNA: TGTGCCAGCAGTACTAGCGGAGGCCCCTACGAGCAGTACTTC. Translating gives CASSTSGGPYEQYF.